Here is one T cell receptor beta chain with its context. The authors extracted RNA and reverse transcribed it into cDNA as the sequencing template. Repertoires were generated with immunoSEQ multiplex PCR, while TCRdb's copy carries only in-frame clones and drops some. The sample comprises some 180,000 clones, about 63% of which are singletons, and around 1.6% rests with the top ten. Germline V gene data show CDR1 as SGHTA and CDR2 as FQGNSA. V shed 8 bases, J shed 5 bases, and the junction held 12 bases outside the gene matches. There are 15 residues in the CDR3. The data belong to a study of CD8+ T cells in alopecia areata. The sorting of PBMCs gave CD4+ and CD8+ T cells.

The origin of this receptor is a human donor with alopecia areata. This specimen was CD4+ T cells sorted from blood, taken at week 0. The genes are TRBV7-2 and TRBJ2-5, with 9 bases matching TRBD2. CDR3 sequence: CASELGAGGAETQYF. The DNA of the CDR3 is TGTGCCAGCGAGCTTGGAGCGGGGGGAGCCGAGACCCAGTACTTC.